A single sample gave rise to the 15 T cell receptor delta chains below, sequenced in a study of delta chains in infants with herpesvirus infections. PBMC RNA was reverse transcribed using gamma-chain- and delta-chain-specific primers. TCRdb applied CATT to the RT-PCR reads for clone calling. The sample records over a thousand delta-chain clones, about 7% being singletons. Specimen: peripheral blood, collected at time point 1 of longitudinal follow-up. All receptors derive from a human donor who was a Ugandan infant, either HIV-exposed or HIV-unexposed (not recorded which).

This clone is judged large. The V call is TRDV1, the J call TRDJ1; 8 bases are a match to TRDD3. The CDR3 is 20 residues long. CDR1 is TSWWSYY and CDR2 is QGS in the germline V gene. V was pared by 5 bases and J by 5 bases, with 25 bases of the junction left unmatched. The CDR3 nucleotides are TGTGCTCTTGGGTCATACTTCCTCTCCCGGGATACGTGTTGTGGTGATAAACTCATCTTT. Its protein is CALGSYFLSRDTCCGDKLIF.

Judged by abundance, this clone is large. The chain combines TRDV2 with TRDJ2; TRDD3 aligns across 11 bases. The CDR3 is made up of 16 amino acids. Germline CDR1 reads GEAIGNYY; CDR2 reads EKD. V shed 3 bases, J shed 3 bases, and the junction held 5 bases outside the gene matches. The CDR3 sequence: CACDLGGYGVTAQLFF. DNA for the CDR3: TGTGCCTGTGACCTTGGGGGATACGGAGTGACAGCACAACTCTTCTTT.

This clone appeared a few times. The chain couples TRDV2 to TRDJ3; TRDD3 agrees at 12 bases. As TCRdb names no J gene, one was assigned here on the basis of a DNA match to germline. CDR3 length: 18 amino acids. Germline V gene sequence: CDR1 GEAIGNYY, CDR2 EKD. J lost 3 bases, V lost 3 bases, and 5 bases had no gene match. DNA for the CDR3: TGTGCCTGTGACGAACTGGGGGATACCGGCTGGGACACCCGACAGATGTTTTTC. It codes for CACDELGDTGWDTRQMFF.

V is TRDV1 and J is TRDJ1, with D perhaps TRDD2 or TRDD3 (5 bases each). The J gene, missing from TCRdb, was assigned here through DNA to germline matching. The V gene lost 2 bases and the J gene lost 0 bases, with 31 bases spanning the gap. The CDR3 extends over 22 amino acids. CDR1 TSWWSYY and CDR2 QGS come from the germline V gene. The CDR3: CALGEIGGIPLLFWDYTDKLIF. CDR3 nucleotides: TGTGCTCTTGGGGAAATTGGTGGGATCCCCCTTCTTTTCTGGGACTACACCGATAAACTCATCTTT.

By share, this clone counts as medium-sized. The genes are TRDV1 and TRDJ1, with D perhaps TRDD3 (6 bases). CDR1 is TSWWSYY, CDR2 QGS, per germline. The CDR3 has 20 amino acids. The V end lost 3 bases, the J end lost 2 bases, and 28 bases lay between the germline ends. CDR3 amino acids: CALGDYPHPSGIPSTDKLIF. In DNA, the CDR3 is TGTGCTCTTGGGGACTACCCCCATCCTTCGGGGATTCCCTCTACCGATAAACTCATCTTT.

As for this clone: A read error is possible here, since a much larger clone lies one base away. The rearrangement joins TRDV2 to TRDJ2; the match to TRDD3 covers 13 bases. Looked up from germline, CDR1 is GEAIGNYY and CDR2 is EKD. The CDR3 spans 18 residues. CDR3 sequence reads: CACDSYWGIRSLAAQLFF. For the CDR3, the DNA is TGTGCCTGTGACTCGTACTGGGGGATACGATCTTTGGCAGCACAACTCTTCTTT.

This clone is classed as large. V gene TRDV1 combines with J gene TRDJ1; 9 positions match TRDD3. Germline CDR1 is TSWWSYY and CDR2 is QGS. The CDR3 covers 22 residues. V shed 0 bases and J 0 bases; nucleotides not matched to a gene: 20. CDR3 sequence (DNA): TGTGCTCTTGGGGAACTAGTAAGCCAAGTACTGGGGGACCCGCCCTACACCGATAAACTCATCTTT. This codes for CALGELVSQVLGDPPYTDKLIF.

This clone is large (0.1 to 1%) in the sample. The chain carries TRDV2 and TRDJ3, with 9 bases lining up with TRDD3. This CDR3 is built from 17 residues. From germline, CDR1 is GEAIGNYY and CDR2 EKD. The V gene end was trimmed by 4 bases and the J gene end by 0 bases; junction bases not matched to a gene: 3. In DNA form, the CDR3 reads TGTGCCTGTGAGTACTGGGGGAGCTCCTGGGACACCCGACAGATGTTTTTC. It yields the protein CACEYWGSSWDTRQMFF.

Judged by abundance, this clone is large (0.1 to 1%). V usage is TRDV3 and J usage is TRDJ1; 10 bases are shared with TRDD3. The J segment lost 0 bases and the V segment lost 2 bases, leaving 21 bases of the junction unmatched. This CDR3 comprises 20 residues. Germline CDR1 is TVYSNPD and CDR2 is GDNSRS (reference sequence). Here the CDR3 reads CAFGLGGYGGYAYYTDKLIF. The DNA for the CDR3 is TGTGCCTTTGGCTTAGGAGGCTACGGGGGATACGCGTACTACACCGATAAACTCATCTTT. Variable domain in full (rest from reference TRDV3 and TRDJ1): CDKVTQSSPDQTVASGSEVVLLCTYDTVYSNPDLFWYRIRPDYSFQFVFYGDNSRSEGADFTQGRFSVKHILTQKAFHLVISPVRTEDSATYYCAFGLGGYGGYAYYTDKLIFGKGTRVTVEP.

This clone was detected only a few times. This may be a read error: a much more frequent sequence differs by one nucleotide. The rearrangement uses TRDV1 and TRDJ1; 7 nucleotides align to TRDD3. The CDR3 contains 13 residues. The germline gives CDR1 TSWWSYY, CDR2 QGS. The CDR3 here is CAFGLPGGWGLIF. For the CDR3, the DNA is TGTGCTTTTGGGCTCCCCGGGGGATGGGGACTCATCTTT.

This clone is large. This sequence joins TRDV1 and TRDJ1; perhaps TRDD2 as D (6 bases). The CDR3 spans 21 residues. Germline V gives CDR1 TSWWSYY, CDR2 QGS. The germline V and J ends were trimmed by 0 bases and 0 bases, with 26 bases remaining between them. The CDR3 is CALGELPSPADSRVNTDKLIF. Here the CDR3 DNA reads TGTGCTCTTGGGGAACTCCCTTCCCCAGCAGACTCTCGCGTCAACACCGATAAACTCATCTTT.

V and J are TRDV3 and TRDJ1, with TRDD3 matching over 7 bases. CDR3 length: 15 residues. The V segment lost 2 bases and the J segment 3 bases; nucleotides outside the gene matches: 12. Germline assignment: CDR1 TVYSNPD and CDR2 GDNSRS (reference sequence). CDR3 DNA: TGTGCCTTTTGGGCAGCCGGGGGATTTGCCGATAAACTCATCTTT. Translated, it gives CAFWAAGGFADKLIF.

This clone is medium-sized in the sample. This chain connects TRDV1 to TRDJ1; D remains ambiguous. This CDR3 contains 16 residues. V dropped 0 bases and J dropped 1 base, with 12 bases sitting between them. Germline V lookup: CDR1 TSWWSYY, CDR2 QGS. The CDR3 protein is CALGELRVPTTDKLIF. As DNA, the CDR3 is TGTGCTCTTGGGGAACTAAGGGTCCCCACCACCGATAAACTCATCTTT.

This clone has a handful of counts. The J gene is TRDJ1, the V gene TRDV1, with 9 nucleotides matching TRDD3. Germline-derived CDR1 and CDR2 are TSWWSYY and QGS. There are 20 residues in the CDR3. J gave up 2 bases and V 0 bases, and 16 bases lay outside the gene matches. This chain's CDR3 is CALGELSPLEWGIKTDKLIF. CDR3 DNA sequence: TGTGCTCTTGGGGAACTCTCTCCGTTGGAGTGGGGGATAAAAACCGATAAACTCATCTTT.

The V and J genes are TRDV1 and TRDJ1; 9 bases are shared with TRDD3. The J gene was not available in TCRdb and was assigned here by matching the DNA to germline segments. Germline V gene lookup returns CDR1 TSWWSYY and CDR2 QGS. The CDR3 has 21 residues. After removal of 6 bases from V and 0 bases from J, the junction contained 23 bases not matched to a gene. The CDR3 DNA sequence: TGTGCTCTTGGATCTCGTCCACCTCATACTGGGGGAGCAGGGTACACCGATAAACTCATCTTT. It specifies CALGSRPPHTGGAGYTDKLIF.